This TCR beta chain was sequenced in a study of blood T cells in healthy people across ages. Study findings and constraints: Compared with aged donors, long-lived donors showed fewer expanded clones, suggesting selection.

A sample-barcoded 5' primer and a J-beta primer mix were used in a second PCR of about 7 to 12 cycles. TCRdb fed the 5' RACE reads into MiXCR, producing one record per CDR3 protein. The sample lists fewer than 800,000 distinct CDR3 sequences, about 30% occurring once. Many counts were recorded for this clonotype. The antigen remains undetermined. Isolation per sample recovered at least 6 million PBMCs. This TCR was recovered from an elderly woman in good health. The sample taken for sequencing was blood.

CDR3 region: CSARARTSIDEQFF. The CDR3 DNA is TGCAGTGCTAGAGCCAGGACTAGCATCGATGAGCAGTTCTTC. This chain links TRBV20-1 with TRBJ2-1; 8 bases map to TRBD2. The CDR3 sequence is 14 residues long. J lost 8 bases, V lost 1 base, and 7 bases had no gene match. Germline V lookup: CDR1 DFQATT, CDR2 SNEGSKA (reference sequence).